This entry lists 20 T cell receptor beta chains sequenced from one sample in a study of blood T cell repertoires in COVID-19. Libraries were prepared by immunoSEQ multiplex PCR; TCRdb keeps only in-frame clonotypes and omits some of them. Of some 270,000 clones listed, about nine tenths are singletons. The sample taken for sequencing was peripheral blood. The receptors originated from a man in his fifties with acute or convalescent COVID-19.

This chain joins TRBV6-4 and TRBJ1-1; D perhaps matches TRBD1 (5 bases). CDR1 is MRHNA, CDR2 SNTAGT, per germline. V was shortened by 4 bases and J by 4 bases, with 10 bases between the two germline ends. The CDR3 is 13 residues long. The CDR3 spells CASSATGTTEAFF. Written as DNA, the CDR3 is TGTGCCAGCAGTGCCACAGGCACCACTGAAGCTTTCTTT.

The chain employs TRBV18 and TRBJ1-6, with 8 bases fitting TRBD1. CDR1 and CDR2 from the germline V gene are KGHSH and LQKENI. The length of the CDR3 is 16 residues. V was pared by 5 bases and J by 0 bases, with 3 bases of the junction left unmatched. The CDR3 is CASSSTGDSYNSPLHF. The DNA for the CDR3 is TGTGCCAGCTCATCGACAGGGGACTCCTATAATTCACCCCTCCACTTT.

V is TRBV12-5 and J is TRBJ2-5; D gene unclear. The CDR3 length is 13 residues. V was clipped by 3 bases and J by 1 base, with 6 bases between them. Germline values: CDR1 LGHNT, CDR2 FRNRAP. CDR3 residues: CASGFGSQETQYF. The CDR3 DNA follows: TGTGCTAGTGGTTTCGGTTCCCAAGAGACCCAGTACTTC.

The chain carries TRBV6-6 and TRBJ1-5, with 8 bases fitting TRBD1. The trim removed 6 bases at V and 6 bases at J, leaving 13 bases unmatched. Germline V gives CDR1 MNHNY, CDR2 SVGAGI (reference sequence). The CDR3 runs 16 residues. The CDR3 is CASSRDPGGASQPQHF. In DNA, the CDR3 is TGTGCCAGCAGCCGAGACCCAGGGGGCGCTTCTCAGCCCCAGCATTTT.

The chain couples TRBV10-1 to TRBJ2-2; 11 positions agree with TRBD1. Trimming at V came to 6 bases and at J to 7 bases, leaving 4 bases not matched to a gene. CDR1 and CDR2 from the germline V gene are WNHNN and SYGVQD (reference sequence). The CDR3 contains 14 residues. The CDR3 nucleotides read TGCGCCAGCAGAGTGGGACAGGGGGACGGGGAGCTGTTTTTT. Its protein is CASRVGQGDGELFF.

This clone was observed a handful of times. The chain employs TRBV6-5 and TRBJ2-5; D uncertain. The germline V gene encodes CDR1 MNHEY and CDR2 SVGAGI. Trimming took off 8 bases at V and 5 bases at J, with 9 bases between the two ends. CDR3 size: 11 residues. The DNA of the CDR3 is TGTGCCAGCGCGTCACAGGAGACCCAGTACTTC. Translation gives CASASQETQYF.

The chain has TRBV7-9 and TRBJ2-2; D may be TRBD1 (7 bases). This CDR3 is 16 amino acids long. Trimming shortened V by 3 bases and J by 3 bases, and 14 bases separated the two germline ends. The germline V gene has CDR1 SEHNR and CDR2 FQNEAQ (reference sequence). Here the CDR3 reads CASSLWQGGYTGELFF. CDR3 DNA sequence: TGTGCCAGCAGCTTGTGGCAGGGGGGCTACACCGGGGAGCTGTTTTTT.

In this sample, this clone turned up once. The chain combines TRBV9 with TRBJ1-5; possible D gene TRBD1, 5 bases. Germline V gene lookup returns CDR1 SGDLS and CDR2 YYNGEE. V lost 3 bases and J lost 0, with 22 bases in between. CDR3 length: 19 amino acids. The CDR3 here is CASSDRSSNHLNSNQPQHF. For the CDR3, the DNA is TGTGCCAGCAGCGACAGGAGCTCGAACCACTTAAATAGCAATCAGCCCCAGCATTTT. The whole variable domain, remainder taken from reference TRBV9 and TRBJ1-5, is DSGVTQTPKHLITATGQRVTLRCSPRSGDLSVYWYQQSLDQGLQFLIQYYNGEERAKGNILERFSAQQFPDLHSELNLSSLELGDSALYFCASSDRSSNHLNSNQPQHFGDGTRLSIL.

The rearrangement joins TRBV5-1 to TRBJ2-2; D uncertain. Per the germline V gene, CDR1 is SGHRS and CDR2 is YFSETQ. Trimming stripped 0 bases from V and 6 bases from J, with 6 bases between. CDR3 size: 13 residues. The DNA for the CDR3 is TGCGCCAGCAGCTTGGTGGTAGCCGGGGAGCTGTTTTTT. This translates into CASSLVVAGELFF.

The CDR3 protein is CASSRDTLLTDTQYF. The CDR3, as DNA: TGTGCCAGCAGCCGGGACACACTCCTCACAGATACGCAGTATTTT. The rearrangement uses TRBV3-1 (or the pseudogene TRBV3-2) and TRBJ2-3, with D maybe TRBD1 (6 bases). In germline, CDR1 is LGHDT, CDR2 YNNKEL (reference sequence). The CDR3 has 15 amino acids. V was cut by 4 bases and J by 2 bases, with 13 bases left in between.

The count of this clone is one. This sequence joins TRBV6-2 or TRBV6-3 and TRBJ1-2, with 10 bases fitting TRBD1. Unmatched junction bases numbered 6, after V lost 6 bases and J lost 2 bases. The CDR3 has 15 residues. Germline values: CDR1 MNHEY, CDR2 SVGEGT. The CDR3 bases are TGTGCCAGCAGCCTCCTGGACAGGGGGAACTATGGCTACACCTTC. Translation: CASSLLDRGNYGYTF.

The CDR3 is CASRAGAGIEQYF. As DNA, the CDR3 is TGCGCCAGCAGGGCGGGGGCGGGGATCGAGCAGTACTTC. The rearrangement joins TRBV5-1 to TRBJ2-7, with a weak D call TRBD2 (7 bases). The CDR3 extends over 13 amino acids. Per germline, CDR1 SGHRS and CDR2 YFSETQ. V lost 5 bases to trimming and J lost 6 bases, with 15 bases between them.

This chain joins TRBV20-1 and TRBJ2-7; the D is unclear. V was clipped by 1 base and J by 7 bases, with 8 bases between them. Germline V gives CDR1 DFQATT, CDR2 SNEGSKA (reference sequence). The CDR3 sequence is 11 residues long. The CDR3 DNA reads as TGCAGTGCTAGAGCCTTACGGGAGCAGTACTTC. This codes for CSARALREQYF.

V gene TRBV6-5 combines with J gene TRBJ2-7; tentative D call: TRBD2 (7 bases). CDR3 length equals 15 residues. Looked up from germline, CDR1 is MNHEY and CDR2 is SVGAGI. Trimming cost V 8 bases and J 3 bases, with 20 bases left between them. The CDR3 here is CASVSAGAGIYEQYF. The CDR3 coding sequence is TGTGCCAGCGTCTCGGCGGGGGCGGGGATCTACGAGCAGTACTTC.

This rearrangement joins TRBV5-1 to TRBJ1-2; D perhaps matches TRBD1 (5 bases). Germline CDR1 SGHRS, CDR2 YFSETQ. Trimming stripped 5 bases from V and 0 bases from J, with 14 bases between. CDR3 size: 15 residues. CDR3 sequence: CASRISTATNYGYTF. The CDR3 DNA reads TGCGCCAGCAGAATTTCGACAGCTACTAACTATGGCTACACCTTC.

The table lists this clone with a count of one. The chain carries TRBV4-2 and TRBJ1-1; a possible D gene is TRBD1 (5 bases). The ends were cut back, 3 bases at V and 0 bases at J, with 11 bases in the middle. This CDR3 has 15 residues. Germline V gives CDR1 LGHNA, CDR2 YNFKEQ. CDR3 in DNA: TGTGCCAGCAGCCAGAATCCAGGGCTGAACACTGAAGCTTTCTTT. The encoded protein is CASSQNPGLNTEAFF.

The CDR3 region is CASSLDGGMNTEAFF. The CDR3 coding sequence is TGTGCCAGCAGCCTGGATGGGGGGATGAACACTGAAGCTTTCTTT. The V and J genes are TRBV5-4 and TRBJ1-1, with a weak D call TRBD1 (5 bases). The CDR3 loop spans 15 amino acids. The V end lost 4 bases, the J end lost 0 bases, and 13 bases lay between the germline ends. Germline V lookup: CDR1 SGHNT, CDR2 YYREEE (reference sequence).

The V call is TRBV27, the J call TRBJ2-2, with D possibly TRBD1 on 6 matching bases. V dropped 8 bases and J dropped 4 bases, with 11 bases sitting between them. Germline assignment: CDR1 MNHEY and CDR2 SMNVEV (reference sequence). The CDR3 extends over 13 amino acids. CDR3 DNA sequence: TGTGCCAGCGTCTCAGGGGTCACCGGGGAGCTGTTTTTT. Amino acid sequence: CASVSGVTGELFF.

The chain uses TRBV7-8 and TRBJ2-7; 7 bases are shared with TRBD2. V lost 4 bases to trimming and J lost 0 bases; unmatched junction nucleotides: 3. CDR1 and CDR2 from the germline V gene are SGHVS and FQNEAQ. The CDR3 has 14 residues. The CDR3 protein is CASSYSGNSYEQYF. The CDR3 DNA sequence: TGTGCCAGCAGCTACAGCGGGAACTCCTACGAGCAGTACTTC. Full variable domain (outside the CDR3, taken from reference TRBV7-8 and TRBJ2-7): GAGVSQSPRYKVAKRGQDVALRCDPISGHVSLFWYQQALGQGPEFLTYFQNEAQLDKSGLPSDRFFAERPEGSVSTLKIQRTQQEDSAVYLCASSYSGNSYEQYFGPGTRLTVT.

This clone has at least ten counts. J is TRBJ2-1 and V is TRBV6-5; D possibly corresponds to TRBD1 (5 bases). CDR1 is MNHEY, CDR2 SVGAGI, per germline. This CDR3 comprises 15 residues. V dropped 8 bases and J dropped 0 bases, with 14 bases sitting between them. The CDR3 protein is CASGITGASYNEQFF. The CDR3 DNA sequence: TGTGCCAGCGGAATAACAGGTGCCTCCTACAATGAGCAGTTCTTC.